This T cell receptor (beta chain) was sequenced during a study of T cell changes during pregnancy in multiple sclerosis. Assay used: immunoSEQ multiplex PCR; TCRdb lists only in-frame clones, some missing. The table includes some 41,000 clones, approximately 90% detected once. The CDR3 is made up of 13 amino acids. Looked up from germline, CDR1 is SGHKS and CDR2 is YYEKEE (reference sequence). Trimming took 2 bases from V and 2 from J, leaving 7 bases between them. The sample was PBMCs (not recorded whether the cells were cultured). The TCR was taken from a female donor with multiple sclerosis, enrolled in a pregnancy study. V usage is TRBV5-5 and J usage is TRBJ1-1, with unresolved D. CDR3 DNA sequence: TGTGCCAGCAGCTTAGTAGTCAACACTGAAGCTTTCTTT. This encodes CASSLVVNTEAFF. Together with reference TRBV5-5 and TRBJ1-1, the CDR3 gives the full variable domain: DAGVTQSPTHLIKTRGQQVTLRCSPISGHKSVSWYQQVLGQGPQFIFQYYEKEERGRGNFPDRFSARQFPNYSSELNVNALLLGDSALYLCASSLVVNTEAFFGQGTRLTVV.